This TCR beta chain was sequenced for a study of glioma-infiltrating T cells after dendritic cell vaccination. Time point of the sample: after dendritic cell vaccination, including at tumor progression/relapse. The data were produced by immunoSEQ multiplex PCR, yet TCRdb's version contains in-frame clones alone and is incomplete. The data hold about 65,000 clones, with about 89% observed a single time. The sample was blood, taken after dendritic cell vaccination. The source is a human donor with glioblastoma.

The CDR3 loop reads CAWSPGTGFSTDTQYF. The DNA of the CDR3 is TGTGCCTGGAGCCCCGGGACAGGGTTTAGCACAGATACGCAGTATTTT. The rearrangement uses TRBV30 and TRBJ2-3; 9 nucleotides align to TRBD1. Germline V gene lookup returns CDR1 GTSNPN and CDR2 SVGIG (reference sequence). The CDR3 length is 16 residues. The V segment lost 3 bases and the J segment 0 bases; nucleotides outside the gene matches: 7.